Each of the 32 T cell receptor beta chains below was sequenced from the same sample in a study of T-cell memory formation after mild COVID-19. TCRdb called the 5' RACE reads again in MiXCR, with one record for every CDR3 protein. In the table there are more than 300,000 distinct CDR3 sequences, more than 20% of which are singletons. Material: PBMCs or a T cell subset sorted from them (not recorded which). Receptors were obtained from a man younger than 35 who had mild COVID-19 (a few samples of this study predate the infection). Cell type and time point are not known.

This clonotype was counted between two and nine times. This chain links TRBV4-1 with TRBJ1-4; possible D gene TRBD1, 5 bases. V lost 8 bases to trimming and J lost 2 bases, with 18 bases between them. The germline V gene encodes CDR1 MGHRA and CDR2 YSYEKL. The CDR3 totals 16 residues. CDR3 loop: CASGYGVGATNEKLFF. The CDR3 coding sequence is TGCGCCAGCGGCTACGGGGTAGGGGCGACTAATGAAAAACTGTTTTTT.

V and J are TRBV18 and TRBJ2-7; D unresolved. CDR3 length: 13 amino acids. Germline V gene lookup returns CDR1 KGHSH and CDR2 LQKENI. Between the trimmed V and J ends, which lost 1 base and 9 bases, there was a span of 13 bases. CDR3 sequence (DNA): TGTGCCAGCTCACCACAGGCTTACGTGGGGCAGTACGTC. It is translated as CASSPQAYVGQYV.

This chain links TRBV6-5 with TRBJ1-5; D may be TRBD1 (6 bases). The CDR3 is 17 amino acids. Trimming left V 8 bases short and J 6 bases short, with 26 bases between. Germline V gene data show CDR1 as MNHEY and CDR2 as SVGAGI. The CDR3 coding sequence is TGTGCCAGCTCACTCCTCGGGGGCCCGGGTGGGGGTCAGCCCCAGCATTTT. The encoded protein is CASSLLGGPGGGQPQHF.

Written as DNA, the CDR3 is TGTGCCAGTAGTATTGCGGGGGACAGTACGGAAAAACTGTTTTTT. It is translated as CASSIAGDSTEKLFF. J is TRBJ1-4 and V is TRBV19, with TRBD1 identical over 7 bases. Germline V gene sequence: CDR1 LNHDA, CDR2 SQIVND (reference sequence). CDR3 size: 15 residues. With 3 bases clipped from V and 8 bases from J, the junction kept 9 bases outside the gene matches.

The chain combines TRBV6-5 with TRBJ1-1, with D unresolved. Deletions cut 6 bases from V and 6 bases from J, with 17 bases between. The CDR3 contains 14 residues. CDR1 is MNHEY and CDR2 is SVGAGI in the germline V gene. CDR3 in amino acids: CASRFWWGHPEAFF. The DNA for the CDR3 is TGTGCCAGCAGGTTCTGGTGGGGTCACCCTGAAGCTTTCTTT.

There are many counts of this clonotype. The CDR3 DNA reads TGTGCCAGCGGGAGAAGGCAAGAGACCCAGTACTTC. Its translation is CASGRRQETQYF. This chain links TRBV2 with TRBJ2-5; D possibly corresponds to TRBD2 (5 bases). Germline V CDR1 and CDR2: SNHLY, FYNNEI. The CDR3 runs 12 residues. Trimming left V 8 bases short and J 2 bases short, with 9 bases between.

The V and J genes are TRBV4-3 and TRBJ2-4; 7 nucleotides line up with TRBD2. The V gene end was trimmed by 4 bases and the J gene end by 7 bases; junction bases not matched to a gene: 7. The CDR3 length is 14 residues. CDR1 and CDR2 from the germline V gene are LGHNA and YSLEER. Here the CDR3 reads CASSPVGRGNIQYF. As DNA, the CDR3 is TGCGCCAGCAGCCCCGTCGGGCGGGGGAACATTCAGTACTTC.

V gene TRBV12-3 or TRBV12-4 combines with J gene TRBJ2-1; 9 bases line up with TRBD2. Trimming cost V 3 bases and J 6 bases; bases outside gene matches: 6. The CDR3 has 15 amino acids. In DNA form, the CDR3 reads TGTGCCAGCAGTTTCTGGCTAGCGGGGATCAATGAGCAGTTCTTC. Amino acid sequence: CASSFWLAGINEQFF.

This clonotype was counted a few times. The rearrangement links TRBV18 to TRBJ2-7; D possibly uses TRBD1 or TRBD2 (5 bases each). Germline V gene lookup returns CDR1 KGHSH and CDR2 LQKENI. This CDR3 contains 14 residues. V dropped 9 bases and J dropped 1 base, with 16 bases sitting between them. CDR3 DNA sequence: TGTGCCAGTCCCGGGACCCATCGATCCTACGAGCAGTACGTC. Translation gives CASPGTHRSYEQYV.

The rearrangement joins TRBV5-1 to TRBJ2-3, with D possibly being TRBD1 (5 bases). Germline CDR1 is SGHRS and CDR2 is YFSETQ. The CDR3 totals 15 residues. Trimming stripped 4 bases from V and 1 base from J, with 13 bases between. The chain's CDR3 is CASSVQGVRTDTQYF. The CDR3 region has the DNA TGCGCCAGCAGCGTGCAAGGGGTCCGCACAGATACGCAGTATTTT.

In its sample, this clonotype was seen a few times. This chain connects TRBV11-1 to TRBJ2-5; D tentatively fits TRBD1 or TRBD2 (5 bases each). This CDR3 is 15 amino acids long. The germline V gene encodes CDR1 SGHAT and CDR2 FQDESV (reference sequence). V shed 5 bases and J shed 4 bases, with 17 bases lying between them. The CDR3 here is CASSIDVGVGETQYF. CDR3 in DNA: TGTGCCAGCAGCATCGATGTGGGGGTGGGAGAGACCCAGTACTTC. The whole variable domain, filled in from reference TRBV11-1 and TRBJ2-5, reads EAEVAQSPRYKITEKSQAVAFWCDPISGHATLYWYRQILGQGPELLVQFQDESVVDDSQLPKDRFSAERLKGVDSTLKIQPAELGDSAMYLCASSIDVGVGETQYFGPGTRLLVL.

In its sample, this clonotype was seen a few times. The V gene is TRBV7-9, the J gene TRBJ2-3, with D unclear. Per the germline V gene, CDR1 is SEHNR and CDR2 is FQNEAQ (reference sequence). Trimming removed 5 bases at V and 5 bases at J, with 8 bases between. This CDR3 spans 12 amino acids. The CDR3 loop is CASSPPVDTQYF. The CDR3 region has the DNA TGTGCCAGCAGCCCGCCGGTAGATACGCAGTATTTT. Looking up the rest from reference TRBV7-9 and TRBJ2-3 gives the full variable domain: DTGVSQNPRHKITKRGQNVTFRCDPISEHNRLYWYRQTLGQGPEFLTYFQNEAQLEKSRLLSDRFSAERPKGSFSTLEIQRTEQGDSAMYLCASSPPVDTQYFGPGTRLTVL.

This clonotype was seen a few times. The V and J genes are TRBV6-5 and TRBJ2-3; TRBD2 matches 7 bases. Trimming cost V 4 bases and J 0 bases; bases outside gene matches: 7. CDR1 and CDR2 from the germline V gene are MNHEY and SVGAGI. The CDR3 contains 16 residues. The CDR3 DNA follows: TGTGCCAGCAGTTCTGGGGCTAGCGGAAGCACAGATACGCAGTATTTT. Its translation: CASSSGASGSTDTQYF.

This CDR3 is CASTRRGQGDEQFF. CDR3 sequence (DNA): TGTGCCAGCACACGTAGGGGACAGGGAGATGAGCAGTTCTTC. The chain combines TRBV12-3 or TRBV12-4 with TRBJ2-1; 9 positions match TRBD1. V trimming: 7 bases; J trimming: 8 bases; junction bases outside the gene matches: 9. The CDR3 is 14 amino acids.

The table lists this clonotype with a few counts. The gene calls are TRBV4-1 and TRBJ1-1; D possibly corresponds to TRBD1 (5 bases). Germline V CDR1 and CDR2: MGHRA, YSYEKL. Trimming took off 1 base at V and 1 base at J, with 10 bases between the two ends. The CDR3 consists of 15 residues. The CDR3 here is CASSQVGRENTEAFF. CDR3 DNA: TGCGCCAGCAGCCAAGTTGGCAGGGAGAACACTGAAGCTTTCTTT.

This clonotype was counted a few times. This chain links TRBV7-8 with TRBJ2-7, with D possibly matching TRBD2 (5 bases). The CDR3 covers 13 residues. Per germline, CDR1 SGHVS and CDR2 FQNEAQ. V lost 5 bases, J lost 4 bases, and 12 bases lay in between. The CDR3 coding sequence is TGTGCCAGCAGCCCACACTGGGAGTACGAGCAGTACTTC. Its protein product is CASSPHWEYEQYF.

The chain carries TRBV7-9 and TRBJ2-5, with D possibly matching TRBD2 (6 bases). The V gene's germline CDR1 is SEHNR and CDR2 FQNEAQ (reference sequence). Between the trimmed V and J ends, which lost 3 bases and 9 bases, there was a span of 14 bases. The CDR3 is 13 residues long. In nucleotides, the CDR3 is TGTGCCAGCAGCTTTTCATTGGGAGGCCCCCAGTACTTC. Translated, it gives CASSFSLGGPQYF.

This clonotype was counted only a few times. V and J are TRBV6-6 and TRBJ1-6; D unresolved. Germline CDR1 is MNHNY and CDR2 is SVGAGI (reference sequence). There are 14 residues in the CDR3. Trimming shortened V by 8 bases and J by 6 bases, and 14 bases separated the two germline ends. The CDR3 loop reads CASGINSANSPLHF. CDR3 sequence (DNA): TGTGCCAGCGGGATTAATAGTGCTAATTCACCCCTCCACTTT.

The chain combines TRBV9 with TRBJ1-1, with D uncertain. Between the trimmed V and J ends, which lost 0 bases and 1 base, there was a span of 4 bases. This CDR3 contains 13 residues. The V gene's germline CDR1 is SGDLS and CDR2 YYNGEE. CDR3 protein: CASSVAGNTEAFF. CDR3 sequence (DNA): TGTGCCAGCAGCGTAGCCGGGAACACTGAAGCTTTCTTT.

This clonotype was seen more than once but under ten times. V gene TRBV6-5 combines with J gene TRBJ1-1; 9 bases fit TRBD1. The CDR3 spans 15 residues. Germline V gene sequence: CDR1 MNHEY, CDR2 SVGAGI. The trim removed 6 bases at V and 6 bases at J, leaving 11 bases unmatched. DNA for the CDR3: TGTGCCAGCAGGACCCCGGGACAGGGCTGGGCTGAAGCTTTCTTT. Translated, it gives CASRTPGQGWAEAFF.

The rearrangement links TRBV4-1 to TRBJ2-2; D remains unclear. Trimming shortened V by 0 bases and J by 7 bases, and 9 bases separated the two germline ends. Germline V gene lookup returns CDR1 MGHRA and CDR2 YSYEKL. This CDR3 has 14 residues. The CDR3 DNA reads TGCGCCAGCAGCCAAGACGCAATGGACGGGGAGCTGTTTTTT. The encoded protein is CASSQDAMDGELFF.

This clonotype was detected a few times. The chain has TRBV6-2 or TRBV6-3 and TRBJ1-5, with a tentative D call TRBD1 (5 bases). Germline values: CDR1 MNHEY, CDR2 SVGEGT. The CDR3 has 14 amino acids. The V and J ends lost 4 bases and 4 bases respectively, with 11 bases between them. CDR3 region: CASSSTALNQPQHF. The CDR3 DNA reads as TGTGCCAGCAGTTCGACAGCACTTAATCAGCCCCAGCATTTT.

This chain joins TRBV5-1 and TRBJ2-7, with 7 bases aligning to TRBD1. Germline V gene data show CDR1 as SGHRS and CDR2 as YFSETQ. V trimming: 3 bases; J trimming: 5 bases; junction bases outside the gene matches: 5. The CDR3 has 13 amino acids. The CDR3 DNA follows: TGCGCCAGCAGCTCTACAGGGGACCACGAGCAGTACTTC. This gives the protein CASSSTGDHEQYF.

This clonotype was seen a few times. The genes are TRBV4-3 and TRBJ2-3, with 8 bases aligning to TRBD1. The CDR3 is made up of 15 amino acids. J gave up 6 bases and V 1 base, and 6 bases lay outside the gene matches. Germline V gives CDR1 LGHNA, CDR2 YSLEER. The CDR3 DNA reads as TGCGCCAGCAGCCAAGGGGGACAGGAGTGGGATACGCAGTATTTT. Translating it yields CASSQGGQEWDTQYF.

This clonotype was found a few times. V is TRBV21-1 and J is TRBJ1-2. TRBV21-1 is a recognized pseudogene. CDR3 length: 13 residues. CDR3 protein: CASSKSYGSGYTF. CDR3 bases: TGTGCCAGCAGCAAATCCTACGGTAGTGGCTACACCTTC.

This clonotype was counted a few times. The rearrangement uses TRBV11-2 and TRBJ2-1, with no clear D. The V end was cut by 5 bases, the J end by 5 bases, with 13 bases between. Germline V gene lookup returns CDR1 SGHAT and CDR2 FQNNGV. The CDR3 totals 14 residues. CDR3 amino acids: CASSPWGDHNEQFF. CDR3 coding DNA: TGTGCCAGCAGCCCCTGGGGTGATCACAATGAGCAGTTCTTC.

This chain uses TRBV2 with TRBJ2-7; 9 bases map to TRBD2. CDR3 size: 15 residues. Germline-derived CDR1 and CDR2 are SNHLY and FYNNEI. The junction had 9 bases not matched to a gene; V was cut back by 5 bases and J by 4 bases. CDR3 protein: CASSPAGGPQYEQYF. CDR3 coding DNA: TGTGCCAGCAGTCCTGCGGGGGGGCCTCAGTACGAGCAGTACTTC.

V gene TRBV5-4 combines with J gene TRBJ1-2, with D possibly being TRBD1 (5 bases). From germline, CDR1 is SGHNT and CDR2 YYREEE (reference sequence). There are 14 residues in the CDR3. Trimming took off 6 bases at V and 8 bases at J, with 20 bases between the two ends. The DNA of the CDR3 is TGTGCCAGCAACGTCCAACTGGGGCGGGGAGGCTACACCTTC. Protein product: CASNVQLGRGGYTF.

The chain combines TRBV6-5 with TRBJ1-4; 9 nucleotides match TRBD1. V was pared by 4 bases and J by 8 bases, with 5 bases of the junction left unmatched. The CDR3 runs to 14 residues. The V gene's germline CDR1 is MNHEY and CDR2 SVGAGI. The CDR3 loop reads CASSLGQGLEKLFF. Here the CDR3 DNA reads TGTGCCAGCAGTTTGGGACAGGGTTTGGAAAAACTGTTTTTT.

This clonotype was counted at least ten times. The gene calls are TRBV5-4 and TRBJ2-1; no clear D gene. Germline-derived CDR1 and CDR2 are SGHNT and YYREEE (reference sequence). The CDR3 extends over 11 amino acids. V lost 3 bases to trimming and J lost 7 bases, with 5 bases between them. CDR3 sequence (DNA): TGTGCCAGCAGCTGGGGTAATGAGCAGTTCTTC. It is translated as CASSWGNEQFF.

The chain carries TRBV5-6 and TRBJ2-5; D is unclear. V was clipped by 3 bases and J by 4 bases, with 16 bases between them. Germline lookup yields CDR1 SGHDT and CDR2 YYEEEE. The CDR3 has 15 residues. CDR3 DNA: TGTGCCAGCAGCTCCCCAATGATAAGAGGAGAGACCCAGTACTTC. It translates to CASSSPMIRGETQYF. Full variable domain (remainder filled in from reference TRBV5-6 and TRBJ2-5): DAGVTQSPTHLIKTRGQQVTLRCSPKSGHDTVSWYQQALGQGPQFIFQYYEEEERQRGNFPDRFSGHQFPNYSSELNVNALLLGDSALYLCASSSPMIRGETQYFGPGTRLLVL.

The gene calls are TRBV5-1 and TRBJ2-1; TRBD2 matches at 16 bases. There are 19 residues in the CDR3. Germline V gene sequence: CDR1 SGHRS, CDR2 YFSETQ. The V and J ends lost 4 bases and 8 bases, in that order; junction bases with no gene match: 15. The CDR3 loop reads CASSVPLGTSGGAGDEQFF. The CDR3 coding sequence is TGCGCCAGCAGCGTCCCGCTAGGGACTAGCGGGGGGGCTGGAGATGAGCAGTTCTTC. The full variable domain, with the rest looked up from reference TRBV5-1 and TRBJ2-1, is KAGVTQTPRYLIKTRGQQVTLSCSPISGHRSVSWYQQTPGQGLQFLFEYFSETQRNKGNFPGRFSGRQFSNSRSEMNVSTLELGDSALYLCASSVPLGTSGGAGDEQFFGPGTRLTVL.